This TCR beta chain was recorded in a study of shared clonotypes between healthy human individuals. Study-wide background: Participating donors consisted of two women and a few men aged 18 to 49. Study-wide results and limits: Rarefaction analysis demonstrated incomplete sorted-subset sequencing notwithstanding large depth. Genetic and exposure-history diversity was limited by the small donor number.

It was into CD45RA+ naive and CD45RA-negative memory subsets that the CD4+ cells were split. TCRdb's table, derived via immunoSEQ multiplex PCR, lists solely in-frame clones and lacks some. Of about 680,000 clones detected, 73% appear once; the ten largest clones hold 1.5% to 2%. Note on this clone: Its antigen is not known.

Germline assignment: CDR1 LNHDA and CDR2 SQIVND (reference sequence). J was trimmed by 5 bases and V by 5 bases; bases with no gene match: 5. This CDR3 is built from 15 residues. Material for sequencing was memory CD4+ T cells sorted from blood. Stated subset: CD45RA-negative fraction. The rearrangement uses TRBV19 and TRBJ1-5, with 11 bases that match TRBD1. The clonotype comes from a woman in her twenties or thirties in good health. CDR3: CASSLRTGGYQPQHF. CDR3 in DNA: TGTGCCAGTAGTCTCCGGACAGGGGGCTATCAGCCCCAGCATTTT.